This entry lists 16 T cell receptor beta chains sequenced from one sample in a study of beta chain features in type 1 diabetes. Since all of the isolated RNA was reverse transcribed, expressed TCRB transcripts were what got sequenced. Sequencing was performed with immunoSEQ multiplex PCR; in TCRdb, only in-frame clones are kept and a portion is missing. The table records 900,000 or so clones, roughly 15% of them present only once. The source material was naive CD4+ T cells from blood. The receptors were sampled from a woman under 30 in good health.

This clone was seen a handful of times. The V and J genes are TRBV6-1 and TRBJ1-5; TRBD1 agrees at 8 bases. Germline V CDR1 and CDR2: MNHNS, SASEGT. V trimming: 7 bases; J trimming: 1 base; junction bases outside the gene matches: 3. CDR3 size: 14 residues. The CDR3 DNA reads TGTGCCAGCATCAGGACAGGGAGCAATCAGCCCCAGCATTTT. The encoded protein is CASIRTGSNQPQHF.

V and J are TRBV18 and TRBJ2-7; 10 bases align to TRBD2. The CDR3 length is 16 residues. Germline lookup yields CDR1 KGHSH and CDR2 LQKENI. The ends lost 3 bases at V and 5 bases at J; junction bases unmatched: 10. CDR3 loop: CASSPFFLAGVDEQYF. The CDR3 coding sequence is TGTGCCAGCTCACCGTTCTTTCTAGCGGGAGTTGACGAGCAGTACTTC.

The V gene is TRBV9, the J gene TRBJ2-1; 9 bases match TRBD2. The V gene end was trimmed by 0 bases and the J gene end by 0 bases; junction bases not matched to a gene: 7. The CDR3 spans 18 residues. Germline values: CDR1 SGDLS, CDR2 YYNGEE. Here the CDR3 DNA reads TGTGCCAGCAGCGTAGATCCGGGACTAGCCTCCTCCTACAATGAGCAGTTCTTC. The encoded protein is CASSVDPGLASSYNEQFF.

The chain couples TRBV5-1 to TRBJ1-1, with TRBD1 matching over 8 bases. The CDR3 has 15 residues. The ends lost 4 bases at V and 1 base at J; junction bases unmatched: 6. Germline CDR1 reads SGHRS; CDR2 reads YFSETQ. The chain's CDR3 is CASSISGQGNTEAFF. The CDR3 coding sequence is TGCGCCAGCAGCATAAGTGGACAGGGGAACACTGAAGCTTTCTTT.

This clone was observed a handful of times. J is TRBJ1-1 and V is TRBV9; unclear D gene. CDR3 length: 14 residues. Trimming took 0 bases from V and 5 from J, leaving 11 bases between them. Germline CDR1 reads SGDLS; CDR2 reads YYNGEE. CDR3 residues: CASSVAALETEAFF. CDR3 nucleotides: TGTGCCAGCAGCGTAGCGGCCCTCGAAACTGAAGCTTTCTTT.

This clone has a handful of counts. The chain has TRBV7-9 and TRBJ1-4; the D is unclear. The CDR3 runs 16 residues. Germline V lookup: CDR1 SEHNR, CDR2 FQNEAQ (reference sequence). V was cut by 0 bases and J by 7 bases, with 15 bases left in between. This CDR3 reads CASSLALSLGAEKLFF. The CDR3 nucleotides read TGTGCCAGCAGCTTAGCGCTGAGTTTGGGCGCTGAAAAACTGTTTTTT.

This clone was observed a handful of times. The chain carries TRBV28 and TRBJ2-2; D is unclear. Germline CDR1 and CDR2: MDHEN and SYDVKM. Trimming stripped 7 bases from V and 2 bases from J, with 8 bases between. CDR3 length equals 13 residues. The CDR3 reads CASKVQNTGELFF. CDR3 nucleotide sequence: TGTGCCAGCAAGGTCCAAAACACCGGGGAGCTGTTTTTT.

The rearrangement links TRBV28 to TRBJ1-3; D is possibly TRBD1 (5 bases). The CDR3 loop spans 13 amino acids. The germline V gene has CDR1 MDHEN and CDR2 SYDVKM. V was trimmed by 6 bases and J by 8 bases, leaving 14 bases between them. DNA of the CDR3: TGTGCCAGCAGCCAGGGCTTTGTCGACACCATATATTTT. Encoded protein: CASSQGFVDTIYF.

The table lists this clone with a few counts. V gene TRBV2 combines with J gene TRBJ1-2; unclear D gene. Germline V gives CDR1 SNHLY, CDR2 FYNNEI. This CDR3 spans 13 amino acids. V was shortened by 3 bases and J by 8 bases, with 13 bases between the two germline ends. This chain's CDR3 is CASSEDWSVGYTF. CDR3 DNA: TGTGCCAGCAGTGAGGATTGGTCGGTGGGCTACACCTTC.

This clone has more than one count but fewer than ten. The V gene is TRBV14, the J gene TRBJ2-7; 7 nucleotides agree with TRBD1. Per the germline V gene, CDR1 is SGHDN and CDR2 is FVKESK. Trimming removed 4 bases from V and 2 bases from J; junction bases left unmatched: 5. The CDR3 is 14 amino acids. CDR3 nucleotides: TGTGCCAGCAGCCCGGACAGGCATCCCTACGAGCAGTACTTC. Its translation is CASSPDRHPYEQYF.

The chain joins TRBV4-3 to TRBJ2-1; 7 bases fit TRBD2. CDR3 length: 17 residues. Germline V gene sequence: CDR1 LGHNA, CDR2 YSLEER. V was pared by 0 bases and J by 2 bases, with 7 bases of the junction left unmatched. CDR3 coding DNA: TGCGCCAGCAGCCAAGAGGGAACTAGCGCTACCTACAATGAGCAGTTCTTC. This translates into CASSQEGTSATYNEQFF.

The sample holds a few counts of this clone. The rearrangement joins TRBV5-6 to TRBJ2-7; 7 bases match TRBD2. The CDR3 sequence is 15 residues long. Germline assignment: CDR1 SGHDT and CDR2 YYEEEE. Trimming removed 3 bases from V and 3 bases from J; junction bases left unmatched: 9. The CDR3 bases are TGTGCCAGCAGCTACAGCGGGGTATTGGACTACGAGCAGTACTTC. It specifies CASSYSGVLDYEQYF.

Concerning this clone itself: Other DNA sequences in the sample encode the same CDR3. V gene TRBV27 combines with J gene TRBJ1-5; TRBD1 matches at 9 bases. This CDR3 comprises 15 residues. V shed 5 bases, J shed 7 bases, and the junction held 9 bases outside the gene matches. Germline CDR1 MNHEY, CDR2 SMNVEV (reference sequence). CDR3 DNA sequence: TGTGCCAGCAGTGCCAACAGGGGGCGCGGGCAGCCCCAGCATTTT. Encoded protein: CASSANRGRGQPQHF.

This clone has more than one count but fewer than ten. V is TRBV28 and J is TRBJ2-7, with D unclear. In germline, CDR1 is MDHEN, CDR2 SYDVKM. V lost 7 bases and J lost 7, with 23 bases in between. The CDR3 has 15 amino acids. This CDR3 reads CASKGPTLKVGEQYF. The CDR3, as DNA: TGTGCCAGCAAGGGCCCGACGCTGAAGGTGGGTGAGCAGTACTTC.

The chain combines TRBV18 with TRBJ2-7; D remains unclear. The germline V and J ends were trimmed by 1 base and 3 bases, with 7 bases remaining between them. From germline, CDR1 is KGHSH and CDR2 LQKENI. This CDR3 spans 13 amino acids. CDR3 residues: CASSPLDNYEQYF. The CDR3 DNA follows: TGTGCCAGCTCACCACTAGACAACTACGAGCAGTACTTC.

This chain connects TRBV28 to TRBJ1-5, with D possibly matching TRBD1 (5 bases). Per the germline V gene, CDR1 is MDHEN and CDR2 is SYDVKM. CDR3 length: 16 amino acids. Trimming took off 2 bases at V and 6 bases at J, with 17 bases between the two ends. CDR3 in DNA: TGTGCCAGCAGTTTAGACTGGTTACAGGCCGGTCAGCCCCAGCATTTT. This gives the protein CASSLDWLQAGQPQHF.